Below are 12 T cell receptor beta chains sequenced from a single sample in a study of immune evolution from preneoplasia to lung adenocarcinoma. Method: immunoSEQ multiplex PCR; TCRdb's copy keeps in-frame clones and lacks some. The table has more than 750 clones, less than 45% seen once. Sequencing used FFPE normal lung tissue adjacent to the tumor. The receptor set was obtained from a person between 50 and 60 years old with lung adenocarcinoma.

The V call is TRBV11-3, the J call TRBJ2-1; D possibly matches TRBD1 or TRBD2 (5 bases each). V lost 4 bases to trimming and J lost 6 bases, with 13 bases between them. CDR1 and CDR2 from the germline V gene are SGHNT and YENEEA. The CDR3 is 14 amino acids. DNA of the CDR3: TGTGCCAGCAGCTCCGGGACCTTCAGCAATGAGCAGTTCTTC. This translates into CASSSGTFSNEQFF.

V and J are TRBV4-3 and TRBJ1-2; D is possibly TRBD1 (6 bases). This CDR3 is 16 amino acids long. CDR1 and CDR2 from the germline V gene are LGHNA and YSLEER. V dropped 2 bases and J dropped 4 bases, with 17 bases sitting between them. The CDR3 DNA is TGCGCCAGCAGCCAAAGGGGACCCCAGGGGCGCTATGGCTACACCTTC. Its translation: CASSQRGPQGRYGYTF.

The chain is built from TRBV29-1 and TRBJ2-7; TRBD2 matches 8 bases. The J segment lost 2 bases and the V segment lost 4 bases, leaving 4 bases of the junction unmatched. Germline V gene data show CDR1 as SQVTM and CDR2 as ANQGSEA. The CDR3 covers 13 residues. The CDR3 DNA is TGCAGCGTTGGGTTAGCGGGACCCTACGAGCAGTACTTC. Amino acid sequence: CSVGLAGPYEQYF.

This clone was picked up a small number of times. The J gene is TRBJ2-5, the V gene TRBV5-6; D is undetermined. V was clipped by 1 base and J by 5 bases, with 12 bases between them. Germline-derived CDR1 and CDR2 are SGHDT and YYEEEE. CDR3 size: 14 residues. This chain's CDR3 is CASSLMRSSETQYF. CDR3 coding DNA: TGTGCCAGCAGCTTGATGAGGTCGTCGGAGACCCAGTACTTC. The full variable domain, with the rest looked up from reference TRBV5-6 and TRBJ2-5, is DAGVTQSPTHLIKTRGQQVTLRCSPKSGHDTVSWYQQALGQGPQFIFQYYEEEERQRGNFPDRFSGHQFPNYSSELNVNALLLGDSALYLCASSLMRSSETQYFGPGTRLLVL.

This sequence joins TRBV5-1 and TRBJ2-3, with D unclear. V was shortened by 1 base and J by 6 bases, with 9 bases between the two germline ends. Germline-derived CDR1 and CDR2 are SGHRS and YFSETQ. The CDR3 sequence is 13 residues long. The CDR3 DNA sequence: TGCGCCAGCAGCTTGCAGTTAGTGGATACGCAGTATTTT. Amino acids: CASSLQLVDTQYF.

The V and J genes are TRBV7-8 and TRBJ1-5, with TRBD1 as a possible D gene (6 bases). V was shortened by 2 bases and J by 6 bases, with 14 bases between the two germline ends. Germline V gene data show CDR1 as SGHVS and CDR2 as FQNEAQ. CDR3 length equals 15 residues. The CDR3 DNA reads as TGTGCCAGCAGCTTACTGCAGGGGCCCAGTCAGCCCCAGCATTTT. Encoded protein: CASSLLQGPSQPQHF.

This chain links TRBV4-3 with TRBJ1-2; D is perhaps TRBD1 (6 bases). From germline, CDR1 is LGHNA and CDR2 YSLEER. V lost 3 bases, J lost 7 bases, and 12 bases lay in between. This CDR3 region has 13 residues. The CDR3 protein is CASSQNTGSGYTF. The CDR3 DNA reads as TGCGCCAGCAGCCAGAATACAGGGTCTGGCTACACCTTC.

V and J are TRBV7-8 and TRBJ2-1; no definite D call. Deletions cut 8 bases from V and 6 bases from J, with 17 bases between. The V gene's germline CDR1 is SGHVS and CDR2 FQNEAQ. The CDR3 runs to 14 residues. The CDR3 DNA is TGTGCCAGCCAACGACTCCGCGACCTCAATGAGCAGTTCTTC. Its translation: CASQRLRDLNEQFF.

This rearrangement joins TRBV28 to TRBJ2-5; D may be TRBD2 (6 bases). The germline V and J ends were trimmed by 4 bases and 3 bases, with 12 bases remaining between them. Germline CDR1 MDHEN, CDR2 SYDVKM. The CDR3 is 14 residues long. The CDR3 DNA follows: TGTGCCAGCAGTTCTGGGACTTTGAAAGAGACCCAGTACTTC. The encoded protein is CASSSGTLKETQYF.

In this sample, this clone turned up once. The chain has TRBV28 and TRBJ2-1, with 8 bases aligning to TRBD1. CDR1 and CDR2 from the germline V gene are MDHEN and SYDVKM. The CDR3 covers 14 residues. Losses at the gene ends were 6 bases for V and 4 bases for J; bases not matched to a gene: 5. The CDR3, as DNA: TGTGCCAGCAGCCCGGGACAGGATTACAATGAGCAGTTCTTC. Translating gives CASSPGQDYNEQFF.

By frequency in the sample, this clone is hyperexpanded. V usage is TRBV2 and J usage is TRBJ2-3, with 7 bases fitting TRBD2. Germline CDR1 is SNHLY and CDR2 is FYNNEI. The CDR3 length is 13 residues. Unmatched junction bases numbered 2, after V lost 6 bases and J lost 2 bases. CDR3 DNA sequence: TGTGCCAGCAGGAGGGACTACACAGATACGCAGTATTTT. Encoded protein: CASRRDYTDTQYF.

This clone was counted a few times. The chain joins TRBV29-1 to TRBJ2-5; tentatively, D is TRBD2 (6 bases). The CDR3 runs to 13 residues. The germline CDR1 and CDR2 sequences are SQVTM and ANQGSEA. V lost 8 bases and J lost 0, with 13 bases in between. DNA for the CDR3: TGCAGCTTCAACCGGGACTACCAAGAGACCCAGTACTTC. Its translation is CSFNRDYQETQYF.